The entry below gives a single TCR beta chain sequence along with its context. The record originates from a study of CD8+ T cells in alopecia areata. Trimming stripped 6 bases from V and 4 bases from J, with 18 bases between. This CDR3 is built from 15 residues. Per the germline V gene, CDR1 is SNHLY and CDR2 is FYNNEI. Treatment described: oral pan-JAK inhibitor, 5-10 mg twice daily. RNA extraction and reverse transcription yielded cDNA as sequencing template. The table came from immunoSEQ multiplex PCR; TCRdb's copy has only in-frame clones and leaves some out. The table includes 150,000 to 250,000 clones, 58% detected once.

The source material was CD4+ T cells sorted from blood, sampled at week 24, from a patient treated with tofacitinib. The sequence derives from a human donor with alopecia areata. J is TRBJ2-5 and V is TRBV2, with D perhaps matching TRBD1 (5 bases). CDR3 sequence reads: CASRESGSQGETQYF. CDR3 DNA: TGTGCCAGCAGAGAGTCAGGGTCCCAGGGAGAGACCCAGTACTTC.